This entry lists 13 T cell receptor beta chains sequenced from one sample in a study of blood T cell repertoires in COVID-19 (dated by TCRdb to about 2020). The library was built by means of the immunoSEQ multiplex PCR assay. TCRdb took over this immuneACCESS table, retaining in-frame rearrangements with V and J assigned. Such tables are incomplete; in checked studies, under half of the missing clones stem from an unresolved V gene, and the remainder is unexplained. Here the sample has 150,000 to 200,000 clones; around nine tenths occur a single time. Around 12% of the sample comes from the top ten. The specimen sequenced was peripheral blood. These receptors all come from a woman in her sixties or seventies with COVID-19, enrolled during active disease.

This chain joins TRBV28 and TRBJ1-2, with D tentatively TRBD1 (5 bases). The CDR3 has 15 residues. Deletions cut 5 bases from V and 7 bases from J, with 20 bases between. The germline CDR1 and CDR2 sequences are MDHEN and SYDVKM. CDR3 region: CASSRSLQGRGGYTF. CDR3 DNA: TGTGCCAGCAGTAGAAGCCTGCAGGGAAGGGGTGGCTACACCTTC.

The rearrangement links TRBV27 to TRBJ1-1; 8 bases fit TRBD1. The CDR3 runs to 15 residues. With V trimmed by 5 bases and J by 4 bases, 9 bases remained unmatched. Per germline, CDR1 MNHEY and CDR2 SMNVEV (reference sequence). The CDR3 reads CASSPRTGSGTEAFF. For the CDR3, the DNA is TGTGCCAGCAGTCCGAGGACAGGGTCGGGCACTGAAGCTTTCTTT.

V gene TRBV29-1 combines with J gene TRBJ2-7; TRBD2 matches at 7 bases. Per the germline V gene, CDR1 is SQVTM and CDR2 is ANQGSEA. V lost 4 bases, J lost 1 base, and 1 base stayed unmatched. CDR3 length: 12 residues. The CDR3 reads CSVGGGSYEQYF. In DNA form, the CDR3 reads TGCAGCGTTGGGGGGGGATCCTACGAGCAGTACTTC.

This chain uses TRBV15 with TRBJ2-1, with TRBD2 identical over 14 bases. This CDR3 spans 14 amino acids. CDR1 and CDR2 (germline): LNHNV, YYDKDF (reference sequence). Trimming cost V 6 bases and J 10 bases; bases outside gene matches: 5. The CDR3 coding sequence is TGTGCCACCAGGGGGACTAGCGGGAGTAACGAGCAGTTCTTC. Translated: CATRGTSGSNEQFF.

This sequence joins TRBV6-2 or TRBV6-3 and TRBJ2-5; TRBD1 matches at 9 bases. The germline gives CDR1 MNHEY, CDR2 SVGEGT. V shed 2 bases and J 5 bases; nucleotides not matched to a gene: 6. The CDR3 runs 15 residues. The CDR3 DNA is TGTGCCAGCAGTTACAGGACAGGGGTTGTGGAGACCCAGTACTTC. Translating gives CASSYRTGVVETQYF.

The gene calls are TRBV7-8 and TRBJ1-1; 7 bases line up with TRBD1. From germline, CDR1 is SGHVS and CDR2 FQNEAQ. There are 13 residues in the CDR3. After removal of 3 bases from V and 3 bases from J, the junction contained 1 base not matched to a gene. The CDR3 DNA reads as TGTGCCAGCAGCTTGGGGACAGACACTGAAGCTTTCTTT. Residues: CASSLGTDTEAFF.

The gene calls are TRBV15 and TRBJ2-5; D remains ambiguous. CDR1 is LNHNV and CDR2 is YYDKDF in the germline V gene (reference sequence). CDR3 length equals 15 residues. The V gene lost 0 bases and the J gene lost 4 bases, with 12 bases spanning the gap. CDR3 DNA: TGTGCCACCAGCAGAGATCCTAGTTCGGGAGAGACCCAGTACTTC. Amino acids: CATSRDPSSGETQYF.

The V and J genes are TRBV4-2 and TRBJ2-3, with D possibly TRBD2 on 7 matching bases. Trimming stripped 2 bases from V and 2 bases from J, with 11 bases between. Germline V gene lookup returns CDR1 LGHNA and CDR2 YNFKEQ. CDR3 length: 15 amino acids. This CDR3 is CASSQRGGSTDTQYF. CDR3 DNA: TGTGCCAGCAGCCAAAGGGGGGGGTCCACAGATACGCAGTATTTT.

The genes are TRBV29-1 and TRBJ2-2; TRBD2 agrees at 9 bases. Germline V gene lookup returns CDR1 SQVTM and CDR2 ANQGSEA. The CDR3 spans 17 residues. Trimming removed 3 bases from V and 5 bases from J; junction bases left unmatched: 13. As DNA, the CDR3 is TGCAGCGTTGATCCCGGATTAGCGGGAGAAGGGACCGGGGAGCTGTTTTTT. Translating it yields CSVDPGLAGEGTGELFF.

The rearrangement links TRBV11-2 to TRBJ2-2; 8 nucleotides line up with TRBD2. The CDR3 covers 16 residues. Unmatched junction bases numbered 11, after V lost 5 bases and J lost 6 bases. Germline CDR1 SGHAT, CDR2 FQNNGV. The CDR3: CASSLTGGLLSGELFF. The DNA of the CDR3 is TGTGCCAGCAGCCTGACGGGAGGGCTCTTATCCGGGGAGCTGTTTTTT. The variable domain in full, completed from reference TRBV11-2 and TRBJ2-2, reads EAGVAQSPRYKIIEKRQSVAFWCNPISGHATLYWYQQILGQGPKLLIQFQNNGVVDDSQLPKDRFSAERLKGVDSTLKIQPAKLEDSAVYLCASSLTGGLLSGELFFGEGSRLTVL.

The rearrangement joins TRBV5-1 to TRBJ1-1; TRBD1 agrees at 7 bases. The V gene end was trimmed by 0 bases and the J gene end by 4 bases; junction bases not matched to a gene: 6. CDR1 and CDR2 (germline): SGHRS, YFSETQ. This CDR3 is 15 amino acids long. The CDR3 DNA reads as TGCGCCAGCAGCTTGGCCCAGGGGGGCCCCACTGAAGCTTTCTTT. Translating gives CASSLAQGGPTEAFF.

This clone was counted a single time. The chain joins TRBV29-1 to TRBJ1-4, with D perhaps matching TRBD1 (6 bases). This CDR3 has 14 residues. The germline V gene has CDR1 SQVTM and CDR2 ANQGSEA. The ends were cut back, 4 bases at V and 0 bases at J, with 9 bases in the middle. The CDR3 here is CSVASGATNEKLFF. CDR3 sequence (DNA): TGCAGCGTTGCCTCAGGGGCAACTAATGAAAAACTGTTTTTT.

This chain uses TRBV3-1 (or the pseudogene TRBV3-2) with TRBJ1-1, with 7 bases identical to TRBD1. The ends lost 3 bases at V and 5 bases at J; junction bases unmatched: 6. The germline V gene has CDR1 LGHDT and CDR2 YNNKEL (reference sequence). This CDR3 has 14 residues. CDR3 DNA: TGTGCCAGCAGCCAGCGGGACAGAGAGACTGAAGCTTTCTTT. It codes for CASSQRDRETEAFF.